The 18 T cell receptor beta chains presented below share a single source sample, sequenced in a study of T cell clonality in common variable immunodeficiency. These receptors lack a known antigen. Regarding the study as a whole: Common variable immunodeficiency TCR beta sequences reportedly had fewer deletions and N-nucleotide insertions.

Profiling relied on immunoSEQ multiplex PCR, and the TCRdb table lists in-frame clones only, not all of them. Listed for the sample are about 8,000 clones, none seen a single time. The sequenced material came from peripheral blood mononuclear cells. These receptors all come from a human donor with common variable immunodeficiency.

Ten or more counts support this clone. Coverage ceases 3 residues before the CDR3 finishes, and the germline J gene fills in the end. The rearrangement links TRBV5-1 to TRBJ1-1; D possibly corresponds to TRBD1 (5 bases). Germline loops: CDR1 SGHRS, CDR2 YFSETQ. Deletions cut 5 bases from V and 4 bases from J, with 9 bases between. This CDR3 contains 12 residues. CDR3 in amino acids: CASSRRGTEAFF. The CDR3 bases that were read are TGCGCCAGCAGTCGAAGGGGCACTGAA.

At least ten counts were recorded for this clone. Coverage ceases 3 residues before the CDR3 finishes, and the germline J gene fills in the end. The chain is built from TRBV5-8 and TRBJ1-1; D uncertain. The CDR3 runs 13 residues. Germline CDR1 SGHTS, CDR2 YDEGEE. The CDR3 reads CASSFKGPSSAFF. The covered CDR3 bases are TGTGCCAGCAGCTTTAAAGGGCCCTCTTCG.

In its sample, this clone was seen a few times. The read terminates 3 residues ahead of where the CDR3 ends, so the germline J gene completes it. The gene calls are TRBV19 and TRBJ2-1; D may be TRBD1 (7 bases). Trimming left V 1 base short and J 6 bases short, with 10 bases between. The germline gives CDR1 LNHDA, CDR2 SQIVND (reference sequence). The CDR3 has 14 residues. The sequenced part of the CDR3 DNA is TGTGCCAGTAGTATAGGCGGGGACAGCAATGAG. Translated: CASSIGGDSNE. The complete CDR3 protein is CASSIGGDSNEQFF. Together with reference TRBV19 and TRBJ2-1, the CDR3 gives the full variable domain: DGGITQSPKYLFRKEGQNVTLSCEQNLNHDAMYWYRQDPGQGLRLIYYSQIVNDFQKGDIAEGYSVSREKKESFPLTVTSAQKNPTAFYLCASSIGGDSNEQFFGPGTRLTVL.

Only a few counts were recorded for this clone. The read stops 3 residues short of the end of the CDR3; the missing end is completed from the germline J gene. V usage is TRBV2 and J usage is TRBJ2-7, with a tentative D call TRBD1 (5 bases). The CDR3 sequence is 14 residues long. Deletions cut 6 bases from V and 5 bases from J, with 17 bases between. Per germline, CDR1 SNHLY and CDR2 FYNNEI. The CDR3 here is CASRPLGAANEQYF. The DNA read from the CDR3 is TGTGCCAGCAGGCCTCTAGGGGCCGCCAACGAG.

This clone was picked up a small number of times. The read terminates 3 residues ahead of where the CDR3 ends, so the germline J gene completes it. The V gene is TRBV5-1, the J gene TRBJ2-3, with D hard to call. The V gene's germline CDR1 is SGHRS and CDR2 YFSETQ. The CDR3 runs 13 residues. The CDR3 here is CASSLVPAETQYF. Partial CDR3 DNA: TGCGCCAGCAGCTTGGTTCCGGCGGAGACG.

Only a few counts were recorded for this clone. The read finishes 3 residues shy of the CDR3 end, and the germline J gene is used to complete it. The J gene is TRBJ2-1, the V gene TRBV19; 9 positions match TRBD2. With V trimmed by 5 bases and J by 7 bases, 9 bases remained unmatched. Germline lookup yields CDR1 LNHDA and CDR2 SQIVND (reference sequence). The CDR3 extends over 15 amino acids. The DNA read from the CDR3 is TGTGCCAGTAGTCCCGTAGCGGGAGCAGCAAATGAG. Its translation is CASSPVAGAANE. From start to end, the CDR3 is CASSPVAGAANEQFF.

This clone was counted many times. This CDR3 reads CASSLESSGRVYEQYF. Partial CDR3 DNA: TGTGCCAGCAGCTTGGAATCTAGCGGGAGGGTCTACGAG. The chain uses TRBV5-4 and TRBJ2-7; 12 bases map to TRBD2. The CDR3 goes on 3 residues after the read ends, and that part is filled in from the germline J gene. The V segment lost 0 bases and the J segment 3 bases; nucleotides outside the gene matches: 4. This CDR3 has 16 residues. The V gene's germline CDR1 is SGHNT and CDR2 YYREEE (reference sequence). Based on the CDR3 plus reference TRBV5-4 and TRBJ2-7, the full variable domain is ETGVTQSPTHLIKTRGQQVTLRCSSQSGHNTVSWYQQALGQGPQFIFQYYREEENGRGNFPPRFSGLQFPNYSSELNVNALELDDSALYLCASSLESSGRVYEQYFGPGTRLTVT.

By share, this clone counts as medium-sized. With the read ending 3 residues before the CDR3 end, the germline J gene is used to fill in that end. V and J are TRBV15 and TRBJ2-3; D is perhaps TRBD1 (5 bases). V was cut by 8 bases and J by 2 bases, with 14 bases left in between. CDR1 is LNHNV, CDR2 YYDKDF, per germline (reference sequence). The CDR3 spans 14 residues. Incomplete CDR3 DNA: TGTGCCACCGCCGGCAGGGAAAACACAGATACG. Its translation: CATAGRENTDT. Given in full, the CDR3 is CATAGRENTDTQYF. Full variable domain (missing parts from reference TRBV15 and TRBJ2-3): DAMVIQNPRYQVTQFGKPVTLSCSQTLNHNVMYWYQQKSSQAPKLLFHYYDKDFNNEADTPDNFQSRRPNTSFCFLDIRSPGLGDTAMYLCATAGRENTDTQYFGPGTRLTVL.

This clone was observed a few times. Read data end 3 residues before the CDR3 end; the end is taken from the germline J gene. This chain uses TRBV7-2 with TRBJ1-4; D may be TRBD1 (5 bases). V dropped 3 bases and J dropped 10 bases, with 12 bases sitting between them. Germline V gene sequence: CDR1 SGHTA, CDR2 FQGNSA. The CDR3 totals 13 residues. CDR3 DNA (partial): TGTGCCAGCAGCTTTGTGCTTAGGGGAAAA. It specifies CASSFVLRGK. The whole CDR3 sequence is CASSFVLRGKLFF. Filled out from reference TRBV7-2 and TRBJ1-4, the complete variable domain reads GAGVSQSPSNKVTEKGKDVELRCDPISGHTALYWYRQSLGQGLEFLIYFQGNSAPDKSGLPSDRFSAERTGGSVSTLTIQRTQQEDSAVYLCASSFVLRGKLFFGSGTQLSVL.

This clone was seen ten or more times. The missing CDR3 end, 3 residues past where the read stops, is filled in from the germline J gene. The chain carries TRBV2 and TRBJ1-1; tentative D call: TRBD1 (5 bases). V shed 8 bases and J shed 0 bases, with 13 bases lying between them. The CDR3 has 14 residues. Germline CDR1 and CDR2: SNHLY and FYNNEI. The part of the CDR3 DNA that was read is TGTGCCAGCGGGGACGGGGGGATGAACACTGAA. Translating it yields CASGDGGMNTE. Given in full, the CDR3 is CASGDGGMNTEAFF. Complete variable domain (other parts from reference TRBV2 and TRBJ1-1): EPEVTQTPSHQVTQMGQEVILRCVPISNHLYFYWYRQILGQKVEFLVSFYNNEISEKSEIFDDQFSVERPDGSNFTLKIRSTKLEDSAMYFCASGDGGMNTEAFFGQGTRLTVV.

On this clone: The CDR3 end is not reached by the read, which stops 3 residues before it; the germline J gene fills it in. V and J are TRBV2 and TRBJ1-2; D is ambiguous. The CDR3 has 10 amino acids. Germline values: CDR1 SNHLY, CDR2 FYNNEI. The ends were cut back, 8 bases at V and 4 bases at J, with 5 bases in the middle. Incomplete CDR3 DNA: TGTGCCAGCCGGGGCTATGGC. Protein sequence: CASRGYG. The whole CDR3 protein reads CASRGYGYTF.

This clone has just a few counts. The CDR3 goes on 3 residues after the read ends, and that part is filled in from the germline J gene. This chain links TRBV2 with TRBJ2-3; TRBD2 agrees at 9 bases. From germline, CDR1 is SNHLY and CDR2 FYNNEI. The CDR3 has 15 amino acids. V dropped 6 bases and J dropped 2; count of bases not matched to a gene: 6. The CDR3 sequence is CASRPGTSHTDTQYF. Incomplete CDR3 DNA: TGTGCCAGCAGACCCGGGACTAGCCACACAGATACG.

This clone is judged medium-sized. The observed sequence ends 3 residues before the CDR3 terminus, with the missing tail filled in from the germline J gene. The chain is built from TRBV20-1 and TRBJ1-1, with 7 bases aligning to TRBD1. Germline CDR1 reads DFQATT; CDR2 reads SNEGSKA (reference sequence). The CDR3 is 13 amino acids. The part of the CDR3 DNA that was read is TGCAGTGCTCAGGTGATAGGGGGCGACTCA. Amino acids: CSAQVIGGDS. The full-length CDR3 reads as CSAQVIGGDSAFF.

This clone is termed medium-sized (0.01 to 0.1%). The sequence runs out 3 residues before the end of the CDR3; the remainder is reconstructed from the germline J gene. The V and J genes are TRBV10-1 and TRBJ2-1, with 9 bases aligning to TRBD2. Trimming cost V 5 bases and J 7 bases; bases outside gene matches: 3. The CDR3 sequence is 13 residues long. From germline, CDR1 is WNHNN and CDR2 SYGVQD (reference sequence). The CDR3 protein is CASSPSGINEQFF. The sequenced part of the CDR3 DNA is TGCGCCAGCAGTCCTAGCGGGATTAATGAG.

This clone was found a few times. The DNA ends 3 residues before the CDR3 does, and the rest of the CDR3 is filled in from the germline J gene. V and J are TRBV20-1 and TRBJ2-5; the D gene is possibly TRBD2 (5 bases). Looked up from germline, CDR1 is DFQATT and CDR2 is SNEGSKA (reference sequence). This CDR3 contains 15 residues. V gave up 6 bases and J gave up 3 bases, with 20 bases separating them. CDR3 loop: CSADKGGPIKETQYF. Partial CDR3 DNA: TGCAGTGCCGATAAGGGCGGGCCTATTAAAGAGACC.

About this clone itself: The DNA ends 3 residues before the CDR3 does, and the rest of the CDR3 is filled in from the germline J gene. The genes are TRBV20-1 and TRBJ2-5; TRBD1 matches at 8 bases. Germline-derived CDR1 and CDR2 are DFQATT and SNEGSKA (reference sequence). J gave up 4 bases and V 5 bases, and 12 bases lay outside the gene matches. This CDR3 contains 15 residues. The CDR3 bases that were read are TGCAGTGCTGCCCGGACAGGGAGACGCGTAGAGACC. Encoded protein: CSAARTGRRVET. The whole CDR3 protein is CSAARTGRRVETQYF.

This clone was seen repeatedly, ten times or more. The sequenced fragment ends 3 residues before the CDR3 boundary, so the rest is inferred from the germline J gene. The rearrangement uses TRBV5-1 and TRBJ1-1; no clear D gene. V shed 0 bases and J shed 2 bases, with 5 bases lying between them. CDR1 is SGHRS and CDR2 is YFSETQ in the germline V gene. The CDR3 is 13 amino acids. CDR3 in amino acids: CASSLVVNTEAFF. The part of the CDR3 DNA that was read is TGCGCCAGCAGCTTGGTAGTAAACACTGAA.

The table lists this clone with many counts. CDR3 DNA, as far as it was read: TGTGCCAGCAGTTACTCCGCCCGAGACGGGGGTGAG. Its protein product is CASSYSARDGGE. The full CDR3 protein reads CASSYSARDGGEQFF. V usage is TRBV6-2 or TRBV6-3 and J usage is TRBJ2-1, with D possibly TRBD2 on 6 matching bases. Read coverage stops 3 residues before the CDR3 terminus; the germline J gene supplies the remainder. V was cut by 0 bases and J by 9 bases, with 15 bases left in between. The germline V gene encodes CDR1 MNHEY and CDR2 SVGEGT. The CDR3 is 15 amino acids.